These 23 T cell receptor beta chains were all obtained from the same sample, sequenced in a study of T-cell reconstitution after alpha-beta-depleted transplantation in children. Unique molecular identifiers were incorporated when the TCRbeta library was constructed. TCRdb redid the calling of the PCR reads with MiXCR, one entry per CDR3 protein. Of some 300,000 distinct CDR3 sequences in the sample, 10% were seen once. This material consisted of PBMCs from the stem cell graft donor, taken from the stem cell graft. These receptors came from a human donor who donated a stem cell graft to a child with acute lymphoblastic leukemia.

There are many counts of this clonotype. The V gene is TRBV15, the J gene TRBJ2-1; D gene unclear. V dropped 5 bases and J dropped 4 bases, with 6 bases sitting between them. Germline V gives CDR1 LNHNV, CDR2 YYDKDF (reference sequence). The CDR3 totals 12 residues. The CDR3 nucleotides read TGTGCCACCAGCTCTTCTTACAATGAGCAGTTCTTC. This sequence encodes CATSSSYNEQFF.

In this sample, this clonotype turned up a few times. This chain joins TRBV6-5 and TRBJ2-1, with D possibly being TRBD1 (6 bases). Germline CDR1 MNHEY, CDR2 SVGAGI. V lost 6 bases and J 10 bases, leaving 13 bases between the germline ends. The CDR3 contains 12 residues. The CDR3 loop is CASSRAGTEQFF. CDR3 nucleotides: TGTGCCAGCAGCCGTGCCGGGACAGAGCAGTTCTTC.

The rearrangement links TRBV20-1 to TRBJ2-5; D is uncertain. This CDR3 contains 13 residues. Germline V gene sequence: CDR1 DFQATT, CDR2 SNEGSKA (reference sequence). V was cut by 5 bases and J by 2 bases, with 12 bases left in between. This CDR3 is CSASEDQQETQYF. For the CDR3, the DNA is TGCAGTGCTTCCGAGGATCAACAAGAGACCCAGTACTTC.

The CDR3 reads CATSRGGGTDDGYTF. For the CDR3, the DNA is TGTGCCACCAGCAGAGGGGGGGGGACAGACGATGGCTACACCTTC. The gene calls are TRBV15 and TRBJ1-2; 7 bases align to TRBD1. The germline V gene encodes CDR1 LNHNV and CDR2 YYDKDF (reference sequence). This CDR3 has 15 amino acids. V shed 1 base and J 6 bases; nucleotides not matched to a gene: 8.

This clonotype showed up just a few times. CDR3 coding DNA: TGTGCCAGCAGTGCTGGGACAACATACAATGAGCAGTTCTTC. This encodes CASSAGTTYNEQFF. This chain links TRBV2 with TRBJ2-1, with a tentative D call TRBD1 (6 bases). The V end was cut by 4 bases, the J end by 4 bases, with 11 bases between. This CDR3 contains 14 residues. Germline loops: CDR1 SNHLY, CDR2 FYNNEI.

At least ten counts were recorded for this clonotype. V and J are TRBV4-3 and TRBJ2-2; the D is unclear. Germline loops: CDR1 LGHNA, CDR2 YSLEER. The V end was cut by 1 base, the J end by 2 bases, with 8 bases between. The CDR3 sequence is 15 residues long. Written as DNA, the CDR3 is TGCGCCAGCAGCCAAGGACTCAGAAACACCGGGGAGCTGTTTTTT. Its translation is CASSQGLRNTGELFF.

V usage is TRBV30 and J usage is TRBJ2-1; TRBD1 matches at 7 bases. CDR1 is GTSNPN, CDR2 SVGIG, per germline (reference sequence). CDR3 length: 11 amino acids. V dropped 4 bases and J dropped 6; count of bases not matched to a gene: 0. The CDR3 spells CAWTGGNEQFF. CDR3 sequence (DNA): TGTGCCTGGACAGGGGGCAATGAGCAGTTCTTC.

The table lists this clonotype with a few counts. The chain is built from TRBV25-1 and TRBJ2-1; no clear D. Trimming took 5 bases from V and 14 from J, leaving 13 bases between them. The CDR3 extends over 11 amino acids. Germline CDR1 reads MGHDK; CDR2 reads SYGVNS. The CDR3 region has the DNA TGTGCCAGCAGTAAGAACCCGGTGAAGTTCTTC. Translation gives CASSKNPVKFF.

In this sample, this clonotype turned up a few times. The V call is TRBV11-2, the J call TRBJ1-3; 9 bases agree with TRBD1. From germline, CDR1 is SGHAT and CDR2 FQNNGV. V lost 5 bases to trimming and J lost 6 bases; unmatched junction nucleotides: 8. The CDR3 spans 15 residues. The CDR3 DNA reads as TGTGCCAGCAGCAACTGGGACAGGGCTTCAAACACCATATATTTT. This codes for CASSNWDRASNTIYF.

The table lists this clonotype with a few counts. This chain's CDR3 is CASSSSGRDEQYF. DNA of the CDR3: TGTGCCAGCAGCTCCAGCGGGAGGGATGAGCAGTACTTC. The chain combines TRBV7-9 with TRBJ2-7, with 10 positions matching TRBD2. With 4 bases clipped from V and 7 bases from J, the junction kept 4 bases outside the gene matches. The CDR3 has 13 amino acids. CDR1 SEHNR and CDR2 FQNEAQ come from the germline V gene (reference sequence).

The CDR3 spells CASSWTSYQYNEQFF. As DNA, the CDR3 is TGCGCCAGCAGCTGGACTAGCTATCAGTACAATGAGCAGTTCTTC. The rearrangement links TRBV5-1 to TRBJ2-1, with TRBD2 matching over 8 bases. This CDR3 is 15 amino acids long. The V and J ends lost 3 bases and 4 bases, in that order; junction bases with no gene match: 6. The germline V gene encodes CDR1 SGHRS and CDR2 YFSETQ. Supplemented by reference TRBV5-1 and TRBJ2-1, the full variable domain reads KAGVTQTPRYLIKTRGQQVTLSCSPISGHRSVSWYQQTPGQGLQFLFEYFSETQRNKGNFPGRFSGRQFSNSRSEMNVSTLELGDSALYLCASSWTSYQYNEQFFGPGTRLTVL.

V gene TRBV5-4 combines with J gene TRBJ1-1, with TRBD1 as a possible D gene (5 bases). From germline, CDR1 is SGHNT and CDR2 YYREEE (reference sequence). V shed 4 bases and J shed 3 bases, with 10 bases lying between them. This CDR3 contains 13 residues. CDR3 nucleotide sequence: TGTGCCAGCAGCCCATGGGGGGACACTGAAGCTTTCTTT. This gives the protein CASSPWGDTEAFF.

On this clonotype itself: A read error may produce the germline difference seen at one junction end. This chain joins TRBV20-1 and TRBJ2-3; 11 nucleotides match TRBD2. CDR1 and CDR2 (germline): DFQATT, SNEGSKA (reference sequence). The CDR3 totals 16 residues. CDR3 amino acids: CSARKGLAANTDTHYF. The CDR3 DNA sequence: TGCAGTGCTAGAAAGGGACTAGCGGCCAACACAGATACGCATTATTTT.

The CDR3 sequence: CASSFVGDSVFF. CDR3 in DNA: TGTGCCAGCAGTTTTGTGGGGGATTCGGTGTTTTTT. V is TRBV12-3 or TRBV12-4 and J is TRBJ2-2; D possibly matches TRBD1 or TRBD2 (5 bases each). V lost 3 bases to trimming and J lost 15 bases, with 14 bases between them. CDR3 length equals 12 residues.

This clonotype showed up just a few times. V usage is TRBV4-3 and J usage is TRBJ2-1, with 9 bases matching TRBD2. V was clipped by 0 bases and J by 8 bases; unmatched bases: 11. The CDR3 length is 17 residues. Germline V lookup: CDR1 LGHNA, CDR2 YSLEER. The CDR3 spells CASSQDWGGRAGDEQFF. In DNA form, the CDR3 reads TGCGCCAGCAGCCAAGATTGGGGCGGGAGGGCCGGAGATGAGCAGTTCTTC.

This clonotype appeared many times. V gene TRBV4-2 combines with J gene TRBJ2-4; TRBD2 matches 8 bases. Germline CDR1 reads LGHNA; CDR2 reads YNFKEQ. Trimming at V came to 2 bases and at J to 4 bases, leaving 10 bases not matched to a gene. The CDR3 loop spans 17 amino acids. CDR3 nucleotide sequence: TGTGCCAGCAGCCAAACCGGGAGGGCCGATATTAAAAACATTCAGTACTTC. Residues: CASSQTGRADIKNIQYF.

The V call is TRBV7-2, the J call TRBJ2-7; TRBD2 might be the D (5 bases). Between the trimmed V and J ends, which lost 4 bases and 2 bases, there was a span of 12 bases. The germline CDR1 and CDR2 sequences are SGHTA and FQGNSA. The CDR3 covers 14 residues. The CDR3 region has the DNA TGTGCCAGCAGCTCATCGGGGTTTACCTACGAGCAGTACTTC. Amino acid sequence: CASSSSGFTYEQYF. The full variable domain, its missing parts supplied by reference TRBV7-2 and TRBJ2-7, is GAGVSQSPSNKVTEKGKDVELRCDPISGHTALYWYRQSLGQGLEFLIYFQGNSAPDKSGLPSDRFSAERTGGSVSTLTIQRTQQEDSAVYLCASSSSGFTYEQYFGPGTRLTVT.

V is TRBV7-2 and J is TRBJ2-7; no clear D gene. The CDR3 contains 17 residues. Trimming stripped 2 bases from V and 3 bases from J, with 20 bases between. CDR1 is SGHTA and CDR2 is FQGNSA in the germline V gene. CDR3 coding DNA: TGTGCCAGCAGCTTATGTCTTCCGGGTATACCTTTCTACGAGCAGTACTTC. It encodes CASSLCLPGIPFYEQYF. The full variable domain, rest sourced from reference TRBV7-2 and TRBJ2-7, is GAGVSQSPSNKVTEKGKDVELRCDPISGHTALYWYRQSLGQGLEFLIYFQGNSAPDKSGLPSDRFSAERTGGSVSTLTIQRTQQEDSAVYLCASSLCLPGIPFYEQYFGPGTRLTVT.

J is TRBJ1-2 and V is TRBV4-3; 7 nucleotides line up with TRBD1. CDR1 and CDR2 (germline): LGHNA, YSLEER. CDR3 length: 13 amino acids. V lost 0 bases and J lost 5; bases outside the gene matches: 0. This chain's CDR3 is CASSQEQGYGYTF. The CDR3 DNA sequence: TGCGCCAGCAGCCAAGAACAGGGGTATGGCTACACCTTC.

This clonotype has at least ten counts. J is TRBJ1-5 and V is TRBV5-1; D remains ambiguous. Deletions cut 0 bases from V and 6 bases from J, with 13 bases between. Germline CDR1 and CDR2: SGHRS and YFSETQ. This CDR3 is built from 15 residues. CDR3 residues: CASSLGGVVGQPQHF. The DNA for the CDR3 is TGCGCCAGCAGCTTGGGTGGGGTTGTCGGTCAGCCCCAGCATTTT.

The chain employs TRBV29-1 and TRBJ1-1; 7 nucleotides align to TRBD1. The CDR3 extends over 15 amino acids. In germline, CDR1 is SQVTM, CDR2 ANQGSEA. The J segment lost 1 base and the V segment lost 4 bases, leaving 9 bases of the junction unmatched. For the CDR3, the DNA is TGCAGCGTTGGGTACAGGGGCGTAAGGAACACTGAAGCTTTCTTT. Its translation is CSVGYRGVRNTEAFF.

This clonotype has more than one count but fewer than ten. The CDR3 DNA sequence: TGTGCCAGCAGCACTAGCGGGAGTGACATTCAGTACTTC. This translates into CASSTSGSDIQYF. V and J are TRBV12-3 or TRBV12-4 and TRBJ2-4, with 11 positions matching TRBD2. This CDR3 spans 13 amino acids. V lost 6 bases to trimming and J lost 8 bases; unmatched junction nucleotides: 3.

The chain is built from TRBV28 and TRBJ2-1; 9 bases align to TRBD2. Germline V gene data show CDR1 as MDHEN and CDR2 as SYDVKM. This CDR3 is 16 amino acids long. Trimming cost V 6 bases and J 4 bases; bases outside gene matches: 10. The CDR3 bases are TGTGCCAGCAGCGAGGGCGGGCTAGCGGGATACAATGAGCAGTTCTTC. This codes for CASSEGGLAGYNEQFF.